A few counts support the clone carrying this T cell receptor (beta chain). TCRbeta libraries were built with three rounds of nested PCR, modified from ARM-PCR. TCRdb independently ran MiXCR on the multiplex PCR reads; one entry per CDR3 protein. The table includes approximately 140,000 distinct CDR3 sequences, 60% to 70% detected once. J was trimmed by 0 bases and V by 4 bases; bases with no gene match: 7. The CDR3 spans 17 residues. CDR1 is SGHRS and CDR2 is YFSETQ in the germline V gene. This sample was included in a study of tumor and adjacent non-tumor tissue in lung cancer. This sample's RNA came from whole unsorted tissue.

The sequencing input was lung tumor tissue. The J gene is TRBJ2-3, the V gene TRBV5-1; 11 bases match TRBD2. The TCR originated in a man aged 55 to 70 with small cell lung cancer. The CDR3 loop is CASSNGLAGSSTDTQYF. The CDR3 nucleotides read TGCGCCAGCAGCAACGGACTAGCGGGTTCTAGCACAGATACGCAGTATTTT.